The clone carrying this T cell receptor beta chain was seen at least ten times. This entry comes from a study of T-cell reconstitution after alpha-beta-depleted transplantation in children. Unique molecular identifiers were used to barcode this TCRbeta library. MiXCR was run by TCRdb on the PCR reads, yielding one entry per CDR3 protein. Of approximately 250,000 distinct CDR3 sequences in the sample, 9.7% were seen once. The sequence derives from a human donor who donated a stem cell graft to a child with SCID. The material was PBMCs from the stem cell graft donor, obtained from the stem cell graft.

CDR3 in amino acids: CASSPRQGVNTEAFF. For the CDR3, the DNA is TGTGCCAGCAGTCCCCGACAGGGGGTGAACACTGAAGCTTTCTTT. The gene calls are TRBV27 and TRBJ1-1; 9 nucleotides agree with TRBD1. The germline V gene has CDR1 MNHEY and CDR2 SMNVEV (reference sequence). The CDR3 has 15 residues. Trimming cost V 5 bases and J 0 bases; bases outside gene matches: 4.